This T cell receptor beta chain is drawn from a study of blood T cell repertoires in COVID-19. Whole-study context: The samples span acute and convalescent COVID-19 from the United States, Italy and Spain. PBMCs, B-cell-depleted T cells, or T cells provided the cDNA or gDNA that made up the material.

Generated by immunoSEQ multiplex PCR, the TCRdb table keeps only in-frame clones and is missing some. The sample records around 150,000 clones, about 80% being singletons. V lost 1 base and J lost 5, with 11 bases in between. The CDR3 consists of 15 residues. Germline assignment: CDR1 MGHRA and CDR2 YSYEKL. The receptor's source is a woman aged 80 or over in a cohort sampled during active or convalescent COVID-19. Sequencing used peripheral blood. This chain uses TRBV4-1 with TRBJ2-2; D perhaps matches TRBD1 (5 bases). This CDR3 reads CASSQARVITGELFF. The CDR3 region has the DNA TGCGCCAGCAGCCAAGCCAGGGTTATTACCGGGGAGCTGTTTTTT.